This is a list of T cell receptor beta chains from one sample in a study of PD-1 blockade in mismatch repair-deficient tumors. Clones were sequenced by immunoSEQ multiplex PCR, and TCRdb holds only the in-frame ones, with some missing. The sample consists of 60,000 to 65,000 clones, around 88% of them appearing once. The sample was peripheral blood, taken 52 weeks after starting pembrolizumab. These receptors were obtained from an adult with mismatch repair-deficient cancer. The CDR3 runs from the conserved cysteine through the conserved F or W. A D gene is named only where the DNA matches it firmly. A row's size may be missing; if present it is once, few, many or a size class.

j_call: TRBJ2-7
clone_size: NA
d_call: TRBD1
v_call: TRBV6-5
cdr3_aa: CASSDGTDSYEQYF
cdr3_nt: TGTGCCAGCAGTGACGGGACAGACTCCTACGAGCAGTACTTC

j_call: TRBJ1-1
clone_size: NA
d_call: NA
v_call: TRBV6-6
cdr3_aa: CASSYPQTEAFF
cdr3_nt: TGTGCCAGCAGTTACCCACAGACTGAAGCTTTCTTT

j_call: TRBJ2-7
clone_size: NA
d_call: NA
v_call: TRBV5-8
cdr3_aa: CASSFPRVQAYEQYF
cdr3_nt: TGTGCCAGCAGCTTCCCCAGGGTTCAGGCCTACGAGCAGTACTTC

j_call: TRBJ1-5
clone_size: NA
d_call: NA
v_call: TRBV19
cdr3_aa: CASSSGRSNQPQHF
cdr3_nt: TGTGCCAGTAGTTCTGGCAGGTCCAATCAGCCCCAGCATTTT

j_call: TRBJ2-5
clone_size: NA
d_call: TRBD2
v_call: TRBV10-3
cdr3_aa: CAISESLAGGPYQETQYF
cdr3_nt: TGTGCCATCAGTGAGTCCCTAGCGGGAGGGCCGTACCAAGAGACCCAGTACTTC

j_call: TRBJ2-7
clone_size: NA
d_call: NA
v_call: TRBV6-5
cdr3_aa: CASSYSRPDEQYF
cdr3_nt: TGTGCCAGCAGTTACAGCCGGCCAGACGAGCAGTACTTC

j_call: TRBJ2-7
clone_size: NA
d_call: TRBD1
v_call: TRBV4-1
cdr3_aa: CASSLYTTGTGPHEQYF
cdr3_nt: TGCGCCAGCAGTCTTTATACGACGGGGACAGGGCCCCACGAGCAGTACTTC

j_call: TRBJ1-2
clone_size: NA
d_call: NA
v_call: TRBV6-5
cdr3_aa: CASSYSGVDYGYTF
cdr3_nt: TGTGCCAGCAGTTACTCGGGGGTGGATTATGGCTACACCTTC

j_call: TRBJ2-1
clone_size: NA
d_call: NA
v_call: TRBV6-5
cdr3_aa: CASRAPGAKQFF
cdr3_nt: TGTGCCAGCAGGGCCCCGGGAGCTAAGCAGTTCTTC

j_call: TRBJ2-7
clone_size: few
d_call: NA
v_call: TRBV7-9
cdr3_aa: CASSFGAGSGEQYF
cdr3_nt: TGTGCCAGCAGCTTCGGGGCTGGATCGGGTGAGCAGTACTTC

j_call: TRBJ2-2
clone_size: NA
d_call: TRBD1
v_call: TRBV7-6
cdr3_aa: CASSLAQGEKWTGELFF
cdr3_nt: TGTGCCAGCAGCTTAGCGCAGGGGGAGAAGTGGACCGGGGAGCTGTTTTTT

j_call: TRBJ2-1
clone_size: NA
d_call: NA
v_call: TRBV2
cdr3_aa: CASSRYNEQFF
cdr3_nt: TGTGCCAGCAGCCGATACAATGAGCAGTTCTTC

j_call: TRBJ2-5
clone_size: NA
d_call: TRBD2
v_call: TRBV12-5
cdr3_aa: CASGSPGGRETQYF
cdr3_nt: TGTGCTAGTGGTTCCCCCGGGGGGAGAGAGACCCAGTACTTC

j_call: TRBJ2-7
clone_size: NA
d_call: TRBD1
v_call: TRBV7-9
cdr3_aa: CASSLTGGDPSRLHEQYF
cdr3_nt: TGTGCCAGCAGCTTGACAGGGGGCGACCCGAGTAGGTTACACGAGCAGTACTTC

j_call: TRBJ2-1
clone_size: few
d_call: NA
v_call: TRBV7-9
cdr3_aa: CASSFGGGRYNEQFF
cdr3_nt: TGTGCCAGCAGCTTTGGAGGGGGCAGGTACAATGAGCAGTTCTTC

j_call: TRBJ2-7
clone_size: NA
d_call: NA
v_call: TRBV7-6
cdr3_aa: CASSSVPQVSYEQYF
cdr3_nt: TGTGCCAGCAGCTCAGTCCCACAGGTCTCCTACGAGCAGTACTTC

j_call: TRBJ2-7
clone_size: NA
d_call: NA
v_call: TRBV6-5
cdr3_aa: CASSYSSSASYEQYF
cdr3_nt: TGTGCCAGCAGTTACTCGTCGAGTGCCTCCTACGAGCAGTACTTC

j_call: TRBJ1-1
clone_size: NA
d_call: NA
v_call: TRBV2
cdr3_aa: CASRYIGAGGTEAFF
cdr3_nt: TGTGCCAGCAGATACATAGGGGCGGGCGGCACTGAAGCTTTCTTT

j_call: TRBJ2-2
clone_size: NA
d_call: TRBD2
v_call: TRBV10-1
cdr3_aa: CASSESIYGLAGNTGELFF
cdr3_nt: TGCGCCAGCAGTGAGTCGATCTACGGGCTAGCGGGTAACACCGGGGAGCTGTTTTTT

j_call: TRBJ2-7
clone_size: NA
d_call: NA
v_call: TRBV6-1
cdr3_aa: CASSEAQEGSYEQYF
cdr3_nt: TGTGCCAGCAGTGAAGCGCAGGAGGGGAGCTACGAGCAGTACTTC

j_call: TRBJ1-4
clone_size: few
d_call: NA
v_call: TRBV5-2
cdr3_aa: CASSLVPDEKLFF
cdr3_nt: TGTGCCAGCAGCTTAGTGCCAGACGAAAAACTGTTTTTT

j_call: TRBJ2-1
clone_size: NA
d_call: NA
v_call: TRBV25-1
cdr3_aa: CASSERGIRGNEQFF
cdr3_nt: TGTGCCAGCAGTGAACGGGGAATACGAGGGAATGAGCAGTTCTTC

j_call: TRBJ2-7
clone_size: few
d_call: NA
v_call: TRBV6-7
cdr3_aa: CASSPGIGLEQYF
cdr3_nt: TGTGCCAGCAGCCCCGGAATAGGGCTCGAGCAGTACTTC

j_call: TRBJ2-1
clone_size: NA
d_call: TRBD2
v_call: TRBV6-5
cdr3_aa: CASSTSGAYNEQFF
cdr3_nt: TGTGCCAGCAGTACTAGCGGTGCCTACAATGAGCAGTTCTTC

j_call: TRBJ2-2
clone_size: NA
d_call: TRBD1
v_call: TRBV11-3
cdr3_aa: CASSPGGGDTGELFF
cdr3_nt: TGTGCCAGCAGCCCAGGGGGCGGCGACACCGGGGAGCTGTTTTTT

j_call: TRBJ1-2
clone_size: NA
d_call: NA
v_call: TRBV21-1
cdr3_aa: CASSKENNRKRNYGYTF
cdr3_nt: TGTGCCAGCAGCAAAGAAAACAACAGGAAAAGGAACTATGGCTACACCTTC

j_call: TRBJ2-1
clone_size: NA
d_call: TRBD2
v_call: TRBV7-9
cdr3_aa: CASSSVDRTSGRYNEQFF
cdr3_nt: TGTGCCAGCAGCTCAGTAGACCGGACTAGCGGGAGATACAATGAGCAGTTCTTC

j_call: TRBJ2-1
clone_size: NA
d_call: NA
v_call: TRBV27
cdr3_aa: CASSPTGTYNEQFF
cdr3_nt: TGTGCCAGCAGTCCTACAGGGACCTACAATGAGCAGTTCTTC

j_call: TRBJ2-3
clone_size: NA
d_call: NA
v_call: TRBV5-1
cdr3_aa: CASSLAATGRPDTQYF
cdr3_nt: TGCGCCAGCAGCTTGGCCGCGACAGGTCGCCCAGATACGCAGTATTTT

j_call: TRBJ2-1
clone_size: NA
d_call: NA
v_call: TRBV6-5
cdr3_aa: CASSLQGASQFF
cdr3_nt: TGTGCCAGCAGTCTGCAAGGGGCTTCGCAGTTCTTC

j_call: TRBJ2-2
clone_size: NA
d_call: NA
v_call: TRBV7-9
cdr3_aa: CASSLVGDLKLFF
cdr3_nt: TGTGCCAGCAGCTTAGTAGGGGACTTAAAGCTGTTTTTT

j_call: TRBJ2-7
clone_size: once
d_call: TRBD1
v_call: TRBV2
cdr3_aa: CASSEGDRGSGEQYF
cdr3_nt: TGTGCCAGCAGTGAAGGGGACAGGGGTTCGGGCGAGCAGTACTTC

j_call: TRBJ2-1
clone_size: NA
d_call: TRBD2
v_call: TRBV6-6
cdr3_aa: CASSTGLGNNEQFF
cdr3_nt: TGTGCCAGCAGTACGGGACTAGGAAACAATGAGCAGTTCTTC

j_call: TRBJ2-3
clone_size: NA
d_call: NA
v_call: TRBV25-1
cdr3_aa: CRTGEAQYF
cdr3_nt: TGTCGAACGGGAGAGGCGCAGTATTTT

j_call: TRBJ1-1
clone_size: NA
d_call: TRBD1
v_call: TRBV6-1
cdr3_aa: CASSEGTGATEAFF
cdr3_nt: TGTGCCAGCAGTGAAGGGACAGGGGCGACTGAAGCTTTCTTT

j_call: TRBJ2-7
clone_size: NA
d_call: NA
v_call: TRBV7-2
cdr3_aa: CASSLGLAYEQYF
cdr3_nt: TGTGCCAGCAGCTTAGGACTAGCCTACGAGCAGTACTTC

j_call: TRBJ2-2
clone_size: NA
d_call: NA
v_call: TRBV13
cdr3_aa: CASSSPTGNTGELFF
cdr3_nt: TGTGCCAGCAGCTCCCCGACAGGGAACACCGGGGAGCTGTTTTTT

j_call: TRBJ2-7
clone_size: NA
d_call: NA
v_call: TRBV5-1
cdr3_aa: CASSPPTEERYEQYF
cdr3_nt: TGCGCCAGCAGCCCACCGACAGAGGAACGCTACGAGCAGTACTTC

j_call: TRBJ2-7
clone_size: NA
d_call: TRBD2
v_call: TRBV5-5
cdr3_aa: CASSSGLAGNEQYF
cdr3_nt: TGTGCCAGCAGCTCGGGACTAGCCGGAAACGAGCAGTACTTC

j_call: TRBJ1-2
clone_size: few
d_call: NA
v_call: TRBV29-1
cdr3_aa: CSVEISGGYTF
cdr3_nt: TGCAGCGTTGAGATCAGTGGTGGCTACACCTTC

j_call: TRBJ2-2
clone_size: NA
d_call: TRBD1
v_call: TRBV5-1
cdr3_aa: CASSLSTSGGGTGELFF
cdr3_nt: TGCGCCAGCAGCCTATCAACCTCAGGGGGTGGCACCGGGGAGCTGTTTTTT

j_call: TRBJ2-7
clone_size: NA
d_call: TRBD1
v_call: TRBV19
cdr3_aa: CASSTRQGSYEQYF
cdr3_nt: TGTGCCAGTAGTACAAGACAGGGATCCTACGAGCAGTACTTC

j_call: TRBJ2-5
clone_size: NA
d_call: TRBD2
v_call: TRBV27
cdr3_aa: CASSLGTSGHRETQYF
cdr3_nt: TGTGCCAGCAGTTTGGGGACTAGCGGCCATAGGGAGACCCAGTACTTC

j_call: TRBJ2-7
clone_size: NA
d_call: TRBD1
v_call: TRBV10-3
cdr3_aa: CATEDRDSYEQYF
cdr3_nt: TGTGCCACAGAGGACAGGGACTCCTACGAGCAGTACTTC

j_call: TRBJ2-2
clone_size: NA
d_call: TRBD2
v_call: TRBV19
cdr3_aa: CASSMRTSGDITGELFF
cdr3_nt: TGTGCCAGTAGTATGAGGACTAGCGGGGATATCACCGGGGAGCTGTTTTTT

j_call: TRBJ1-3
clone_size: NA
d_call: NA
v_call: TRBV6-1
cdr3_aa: CASSEWVFGNTIYF
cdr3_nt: TGTGCCAGCAGTGAATGGGTCTTTGGAAACACCATATATTTT

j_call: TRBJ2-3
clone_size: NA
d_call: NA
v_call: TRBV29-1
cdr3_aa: CSVDVDDTQYF
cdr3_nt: TGCAGCGTTGATGTAGATGATACGCAGTATTTT

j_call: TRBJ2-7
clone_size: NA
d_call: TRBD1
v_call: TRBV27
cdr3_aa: CASSTGGTYEQYF
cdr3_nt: TGTGCCAGCTCGACAGGGGGCACCTACGAGCAGTACTTC

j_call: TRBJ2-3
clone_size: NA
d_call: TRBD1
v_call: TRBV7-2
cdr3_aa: CASSWGSGGYSSTDTQYF
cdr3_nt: TGTGCCAGCAGCTGGGGGTCAGGGGGATATTCTAGCACAGATACGCAGTATTTT

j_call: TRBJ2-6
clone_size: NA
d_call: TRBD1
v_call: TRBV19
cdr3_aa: CASSTQRTGAGANVLTF
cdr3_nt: TGTGCCAGTAGTACCCAAAGGACAGGGGCGGGGGCCAACGTCCTGACTTTC

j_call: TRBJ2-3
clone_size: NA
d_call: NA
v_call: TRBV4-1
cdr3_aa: CASSQPVDTQYF
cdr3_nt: TGCGCCAGCAGCCAACCCGTAGATACGCAGTATTTT

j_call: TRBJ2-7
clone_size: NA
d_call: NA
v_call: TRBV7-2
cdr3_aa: CASSFSGNYEQYF
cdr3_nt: TGTGCCAGCAGCTTTAGCGGCAACTACGAGCAGTACTTC

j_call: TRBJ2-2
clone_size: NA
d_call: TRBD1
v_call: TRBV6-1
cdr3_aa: CASSLGQGAPGELFF
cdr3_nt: TGTGCCAGCAGCCTGGGACAGGGGGCGCCCGGGGAGCTGTTTTTT

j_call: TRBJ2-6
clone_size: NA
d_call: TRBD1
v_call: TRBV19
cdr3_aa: CATLAGGRGGANVLTF
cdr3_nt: TGTGCCACCCTAGCAGGGGGCCGGGGAGGGGCCAACGTCCTGACTTTC

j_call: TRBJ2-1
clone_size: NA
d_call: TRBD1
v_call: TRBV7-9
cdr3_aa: CASSLNSQGWTGNEQFF
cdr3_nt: TGTGCCAGCAGCTTGAACAGCCAAGGTTGGACAGGGAATGAGCAGTTCTTC

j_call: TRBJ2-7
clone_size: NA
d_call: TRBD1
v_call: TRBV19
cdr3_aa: CASSLQTGVGEQYF
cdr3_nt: TGTGCCAGTAGTTTACAAACAGGGGTAGGGGAGCAGTACTTC

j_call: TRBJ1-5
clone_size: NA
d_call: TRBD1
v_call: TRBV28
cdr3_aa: CASSFVPHRGRNQPQHF
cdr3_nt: TGTGCCAGCAGTTTCGTTCCGCACAGGGGGCGGAATCAGCCCCAGCATTTT